One and the same sample provided the 29 T cell receptor beta chains below, sequenced in a study of T cell clusters in autoimmune cytopenias. Multiplex touch-down PCR amplified TRB using TRB-A and TRB-B pools in one tube. No DNA is given; TCRdb re-called the multiplex PCR reads and lists each CDR3 protein once. Here the sample table reports roughly 6,900 distinct CDR3 sequences. About 39,000 genome equivalents of blood DNA were amplified for TRB. The specimen sequenced was peripheral blood. These receptors originate from a human donor with an autoimmune cytopenia or autoimmune hepatitis (not recorded which).

This chain links TRBV27 with TRBJ2-5; TCRdb outputs TRBD2, but without DNA this stays unchecked. This CDR3 spans 17 amino acids. Germline values: CDR1 MNHEY, CDR2 SMNVEV (reference sequence). The CDR3 sequence is CASSLNWSSGRRETQYF.

The CDR3: CASSYKIGQLAKNIQYF. The genes are TRBV6-6 and TRBJ2-4. CDR3 length: 17 amino acids. In germline, CDR1 is MNHNY, CDR2 SVGAGI (reference sequence).

The chain joins TRBV30 to TRBJ1-1; there is no DNA to check the TCRdb D call of TRBD1. This CDR3 contains 14 residues. Germline V lookup: CDR1 GTSNPN, CDR2 SVGIG (reference sequence). CDR3: CAWSVGGKGSEAFF. The full variable domain, with the rest looked up from reference TRBV30 and TRBJ1-1, is SQTIHQWPATLVQPVGSPLSLECTVEGTSNPNLYWYRQAAGRGLQLLFYSVGIGQISSEVPQNLSASRPQDRQFILSSKKLLLSDSGFYLCAWSVGGKGSEAFFGQGTRLTVV.

Measured by frequency, this clonotype is medium-sized. V gene TRBV19 combines with J gene TRBJ1-6; TCRdb gives TRBD1 as the D gene, but with no DNA this cannot be confirmed. The CDR3 extends over 15 amino acids. CDR1 and CDR2 (germline): LNHDA, SQIVND (reference sequence). CDR3 amino acids: CASSVAGIGNSPLHF.

This clonotype registers medium-sized by frequency. The rearrangement links TRBV27 to TRBJ1-6; TCRdb gives TRBD1 as the D gene, but with no DNA this cannot be confirmed. Germline V gene data show CDR1 as MNHEY and CDR2 as SMNVEV (reference sequence). This CDR3 is built from 12 residues. The CDR3 region is CASSRPNSPLHF.

By frequency, this clonotype registers medium-sized. The chain employs TRBV7-2 and TRBJ2-1. Germline values: CDR1 SGHTA, CDR2 FQGNSA. There are 15 residues in the CDR3. Here the CDR3 reads CASSLVSRGYNEQFF.

The chain couples TRBV5-1 to TRBJ2-5; without DNA, the TCRdb call of TRBD1 cannot be checked. This CDR3 is 13 amino acids long. Germline CDR1 SGHRS, CDR2 YFSETQ. The CDR3 here is CASSRDIEETQYF.

According to its frequency, this clonotype is medium-sized. The CDR3 spells CASSLGQTLSNYGYTF. V and J are TRBV7-2 and TRBJ1-2. The CDR3 loop spans 16 amino acids. The germline gives CDR1 SGHTA, CDR2 FQGNSA.

This sequence joins TRBV12-3 or TRBV12-4 and TRBJ1-2; there is no DNA to check the TCRdb D call of TRBD1. This CDR3 is 14 amino acids long. The CDR3: CASSPRQGAGGYTF.

Judged by frequency, this clonotype is medium-sized. The V and J genes are TRBV7-2 and TRBJ1-5; TCRdb proposes TRBD1, but this gene call is untestable without DNA. Germline assignment: CDR1 SGHTA and CDR2 FQGNSA. This CDR3 is built from 15 residues. This CDR3 reads CASSLAGRVEQPQHF.

The chain has TRBV13 and TRBJ1-2; TCRdb reports TRBD1, a call that lacks DNA to check it against. This CDR3 has 17 residues. CDR1 is PRHDT, CDR2 FYEKMQ, per germline (reference sequence). The chain's CDR3 is CASSLALYPGGVDGYTF.

The rearrangement joins TRBV5-1 to TRBJ1-1. There are 13 residues in the CDR3. Germline lookup yields CDR1 SGHRS and CDR2 YFSETQ. The CDR3 spells CASSRGMNTEAFF.

This clonotype is medium-sized by frequency. The J gene is TRBJ2-7, the V gene TRBV10-3. Germline V gives CDR1 ENHRY, CDR2 SYGVKD. CDR3 size: 13 residues. The CDR3 spells CAISESGDYEQYF.

The chain links TRBV12-5 to TRBJ2-3. This CDR3 has 15 residues. The germline CDR1 and CDR2 sequences are LGHNT and FRNRAP. This chain's CDR3 is CASGLPKGLADTQYF. The full variable domain, rest sourced from reference TRBV12-5 and TRBJ2-3, is DARVTQTPRHKVTEMGQEVTMRCQPILGHNTVFWYRQTMMQGLELLAYFRNRAPLDDSGMPKDRFSAEMPDATLATLKIQPSEPRDSAVYFCASGLPKGLADTQYFGPGTRLTVL.

V gene TRBV12-3 or TRBV12-4 combines with J gene TRBJ2-3; no DNA is available, so the TRBD2 call from TCRdb remains unchecked. This CDR3 has 17 residues. The CDR3 here is CASSLLWDSHNTDTQYF.

The V call is TRBV19, the J call TRBJ1-1; the D call from TCRdb, TRBD1, cannot be confirmed without DNA. The CDR3 loop spans 15 amino acids. The V gene's germline CDR1 is LNHDA and CDR2 SQIVND (reference sequence). CDR3 in amino acids: CASRFLTGSNTEAFF.

Considering frequency, this clonotype is medium-sized (0.01 to 0.1%). The rearrangement joins TRBV30 to TRBJ1-1. CDR1 and CDR2 (germline): GTSNPN, SVGIG (reference sequence). The CDR3 is 13 amino acids. This chain's CDR3 is CAWSVIWEREAFF.

The gene calls are TRBV2 and TRBJ2-7. CDR1 and CDR2 (germline): SNHLY, FYNNEI. There are 13 residues in the CDR3. The CDR3 sequence is CASSKVWTYEQYF.

Considering frequency, this clonotype is medium-sized. The chain recombines TRBV15 with TRBJ2-7; checking the TCRdb D call of TRBD2 is not possible without DNA. This CDR3 contains 14 residues. CDR1 LNHNV and CDR2 YYDKDF come from the germline V gene (reference sequence). Here the CDR3 reads CATADEGRSYEQYF.

This clonotype is called medium-sized (0.01 to 0.1%) based on its frequency. The chain has TRBV7-9 and TRBJ1-1. The CDR3 length is 12 residues. Germline V gives CDR1 SEHNR, CDR2 FQNEAQ (reference sequence). CDR3 residues: CASSLSGTEAFF.

This clonotype is identified as medium-sized from frequency. The V call is TRBV6-5, the J call TRBJ2-7; TCRdb lists TRBD2, though no DNA is available to test this call. The CDR3 has 14 amino acids. From germline, CDR1 is MNHEY and CDR2 SVGAGI. The CDR3: CASSNRDYSYEQYF.

By frequency, this clonotype registers medium-sized (0.01 to 0.1%). The rearrangement links TRBV6-5 to TRBJ1-2; TCRdb gives TRBD1 as the D gene, but with no DNA this cannot be confirmed. This CDR3 has 15 amino acids. In germline, CDR1 is MNHEY, CDR2 SVGAGI. The CDR3 is CASSSLGLRGYGYTF.

The chain links TRBV9 to TRBJ2-5; no DNA is available, so the TRBD1 call from TCRdb remains unchecked. Germline values: CDR1 SGDLS, CDR2 YYNGEE. This CDR3 contains 14 residues. The CDR3 reads CASSLGTGRETQYF.

CDR3 region: CASSHTDTQYF. V is TRBV27 and J is TRBJ2-3. This CDR3 spans 11 amino acids. Germline CDR1 reads MNHEY; CDR2 reads SMNVEV (reference sequence).

V usage is TRBV20-1 and J usage is TRBJ1-2; TCRdb designates TRBD1, a call that cannot be tested without DNA. CDR3 length equals 17 residues. Germline loops: CDR1 DFQATT, CDR2 SNEGSKA (reference sequence). The CDR3 reads CSARDGQGSTLRDGYTF.

This chain connects TRBV30 to TRBJ2-3. This CDR3 comprises 15 residues. Germline CDR1 is GTSNPN and CDR2 is SVGIG (reference sequence). The CDR3 loop reads CAWSVHPSRTDTQYF.

The chain links TRBV11-1 to TRBJ2-7; the D gene TCRdb calls, TRBD2, cannot be checked with no DNA. CDR3 length: 16 amino acids. From germline, CDR1 is SGHAT and CDR2 FQDESV (reference sequence). The chain's CDR3 is CASSSGTSGLSYEQYF.

The V call is TRBV19, the J call TRBJ1-5; checking the TCRdb D call of TRBD1 is not possible without DNA. This CDR3 comprises 15 residues. Per the germline V gene, CDR1 is LNHDA and CDR2 is SQIVND (reference sequence). The CDR3 protein is CASSIDYGGNQPQHF.

The V gene is TRBV5-4, the J gene TRBJ2-4. Per germline, CDR1 SGHNT and CDR2 YYREEE (reference sequence). CDR3 length: 16 residues. The CDR3 is CASRARQELAKNIQYF.